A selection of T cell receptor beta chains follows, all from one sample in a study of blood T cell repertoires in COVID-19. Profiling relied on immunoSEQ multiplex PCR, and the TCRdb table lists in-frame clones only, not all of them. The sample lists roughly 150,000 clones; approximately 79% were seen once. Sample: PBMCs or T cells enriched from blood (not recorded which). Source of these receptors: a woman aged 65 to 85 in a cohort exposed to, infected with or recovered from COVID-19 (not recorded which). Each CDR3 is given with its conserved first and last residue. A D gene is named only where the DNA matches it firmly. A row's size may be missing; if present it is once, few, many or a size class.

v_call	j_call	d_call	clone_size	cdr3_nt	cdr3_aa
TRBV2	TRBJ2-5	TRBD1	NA	TGTGCCAGCAGTGGGGACAGGGGGCAAGTGGAGACCCAGTACTTC	CASSGDRGQVETQYF
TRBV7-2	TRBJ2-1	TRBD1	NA	TGTGCCAGCAGCACCAAGGGGGCCCAGGTCCCCCAAGGGTTCTTC	CASSTKGAQVPQGFF
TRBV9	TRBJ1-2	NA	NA	TGTGCCAGCAGCGTAGGGGCAGAAGCTAACTATGGCTACACCTTC	CASSVGAEANYGYTF
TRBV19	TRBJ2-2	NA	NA	TGTGCCGGAAGGCGGGGGCAAGGGGAGCTGTTTTTT	CAGRRGQGELFF
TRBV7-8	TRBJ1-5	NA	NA	TGTGCCAGCAGCTTAGAGGAGGGATCGCCCCAGCATTTT	CASSLEEGSPQHF
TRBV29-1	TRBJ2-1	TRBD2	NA	TGCAGCGCTCGGGGAGGGCTTGAGCAGTTCTTC	CSARGGLEQFF
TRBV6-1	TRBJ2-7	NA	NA	TGTGCCAGCAGTGAAATGGGAAGCGGCTACGAGCAGTACTTC	CASSEMGSGYEQYF
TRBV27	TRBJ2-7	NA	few	TGTGCCAGCAGTTTGAACGGTTGGCGGCACGAGCAGTACTTC	CASSLNGWRHEQYF
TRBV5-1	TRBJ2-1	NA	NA	TGCGCCAGCAGCCGCCCGATTCGGGAGACAATCGACAATGAGCAGTTCTTC	CASSRPIRETIDNEQFF
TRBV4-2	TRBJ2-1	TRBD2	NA	TGTGCCAGCAGCCAAGGGGACGGGGGGAGGGCCTCTCACAATGAGCAGTTCTTC	CASSQGDGGRASHNEQFF
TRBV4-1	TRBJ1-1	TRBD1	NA	TGCGCCAGCAGCCAAGCCCGGACAGGGGAAGCTTTCTTT	CASSQARTGEAFF
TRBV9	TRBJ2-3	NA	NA	TGTGCCAGCAGCGTAGCTACGGCTAGCGCAGATACGCAGTATTTT	CASSVATASADTQYF
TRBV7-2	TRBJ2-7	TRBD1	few	TGTGCCAGCAGCTTAGGTGTGGGGACAGTTTACGAGCAGTACTTC	CASSLGVGTVYEQYF
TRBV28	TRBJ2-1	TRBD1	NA	TGTGCCAGCAGCATTCCGACAGGGGGCCGGGGTGAGCAGTTCTTC	CASSIPTGGRGEQFF
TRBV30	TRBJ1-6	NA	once	TGTGCCTTACAAGCCGGGACAAAGGATTCACCCCTCCACTTT	CALQAGTKDSPLHF
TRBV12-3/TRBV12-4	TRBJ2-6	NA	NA	TGTGCCAGCAGTTTGAGCGGGTCCTTCGTCCTGACTTTC	CASSLSGSFVLTF
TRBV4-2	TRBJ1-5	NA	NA	TGTGCCAGCAGCCAAGATACTTCACAGCCCCAGCATTTT	CASSQDTSQPQHF
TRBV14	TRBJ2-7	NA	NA	TGTGCCAGCAGCCAATTTACAGGGTCGTACGAGCAGTACTTC	CASSQFTGSYEQYF
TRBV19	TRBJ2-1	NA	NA	TGTGCCAGTAGTTCGAATATCCCGGGGAGCAATGAGCAGTTCTTC	CASSSNIPGSNEQFF
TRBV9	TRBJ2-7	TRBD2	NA	TGTGCCAGCAGCGTAGGATTAGCGGGAGAGGGCCACGAGCAGTACTTC	CASSVGLAGEGHEQYF
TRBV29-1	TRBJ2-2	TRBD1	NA	TGCAGCGTAAGGACAGGGGGTGAGATCGGGGAGCTGTTTTTT	CSVRTGGEIGELFF
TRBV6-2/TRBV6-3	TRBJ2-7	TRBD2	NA	TGTGCCAGCAGTCCCGGGACTAGCGGGAGGTTAGCTTACGAGCAGTACTTC	CASSPGTSGRLAYEQYF
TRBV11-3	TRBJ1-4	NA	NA	TGTGCCAGCAGCGTCCGGGACATGCTGTATGAAAAACTGTTTTTT	CASSVRDMLYEKLFF
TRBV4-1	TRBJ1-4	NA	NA	TGCGCCAGCAGCCAAGGCTCGGGGGGGGCAAGGGAAAAACTGTTTTTT	CASSQGSGGAREKLFF
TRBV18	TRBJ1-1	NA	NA	TGTGCCAGCTCACCTATCAGGGGAACTGAAGCTTTCTTT	CASSPIRGTEAFF
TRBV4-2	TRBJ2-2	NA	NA	TGTGCCAGCAGCCCCAGGGGTCAGGACACTAACACCGGGGAGCTGTTTTTT	CASSPRGQDTNTGELFF
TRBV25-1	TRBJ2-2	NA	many	TGTGCCAGCAGTTCGCACGACAGTTACACCGGGGAGCTGTTTTTT	CASSSHDSYTGELFF
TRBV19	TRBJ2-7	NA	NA	TGTGCCAGTAGTCTAGGGCAGGCCTACTCCTACGAGCAGTACTTC	CASSLGQAYSYEQYF
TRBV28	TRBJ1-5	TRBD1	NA	TGTGCCAGCAGTCTAACAGGGGGCGGCAATCAGCCCCAGCATTTT	CASSLTGGGNQPQHF
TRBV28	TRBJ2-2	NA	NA	TGTGCCAGCAGATCGACAGGACAATTGAGAGCCGGGGAGCTGTTTTTT	CASRSTGQLRAGELFF
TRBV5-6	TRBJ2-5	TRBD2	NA	TGTGCCAGCAGCTTGGGACTAGCGGGAGTAGAGACCCAGTACTTC	CASSLGLAGVETQYF
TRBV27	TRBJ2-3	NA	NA	TGTGCCAGCAGTCCTACAACTACAGGGGATACGCAGTATTTT	CASSPTTTGDTQYF
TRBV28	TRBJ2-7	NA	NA	TGTGCCAGCAGCTTATATCCATTCTCCTACGAGCAGTACTTC	CASSLYPFSYEQYF
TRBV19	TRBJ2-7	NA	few	TGTGCCAGTAGTATTAAACAGGGCGAAGGGTACGAGCAGTACTTC	CASSIKQGEGYEQYF
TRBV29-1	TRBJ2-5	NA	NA	TGCAGCGCCATGCCACCGGCGTGGGCCCAAGAGACCCAGTACTTC	CSAMPPAWAQETQYF
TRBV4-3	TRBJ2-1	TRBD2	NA	TGCGCCAGCAGCCAAGGAGCGGGAGTCGGTGGGGACAATGAGCAGTTCTTC	CASSQGAGVGGDNEQFF
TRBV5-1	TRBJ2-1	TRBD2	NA	TGCGCCAGCAGCTTGGGGGGCGGGAGAGGGGCCTACAATGAGCAGTTCTTC	CASSLGGGRGAYNEQFF
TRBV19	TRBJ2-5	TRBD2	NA	TGTGCCAGTAGTTCGCCGACTAGCGGCCAAGAGACCCAGTACTTC	CASSSPTSGQETQYF
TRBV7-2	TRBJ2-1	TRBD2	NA	TGTGCCAGCAGCTTAGCGTCAGCGGGAGGTCCGGGGGAGCAGTTCTTC	CASSLASAGGPGEQFF
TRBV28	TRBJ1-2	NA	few	TGTGCCAGCAACAACAACTATGGCTACACCTTC	CASNNNYGYTF
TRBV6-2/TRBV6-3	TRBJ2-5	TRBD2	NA	TGTGCCAGCAGTACAGGACTAGCGGGAGGGCCGGGTATCTGGGAGACCCAGTACTTC	CASSTGLAGGPGIWETQYF